The 25 T cell receptor beta chains below were found in one sample sequenced in a study of blood T cell repertoires in COVID-19. Generated by immunoSEQ multiplex PCR, the TCRdb table keeps only in-frame clones and is missing some. The sample lists around 170,000 clones; approximately 86% were seen once. The specimen was peripheral blood. The receptor set was obtained from a man aged 45-60 years with active or convalescent COVID-19.

J is TRBJ1-2 and V is TRBV3-1 (or the pseudogene TRBV3-2); D unresolved. From germline, CDR1 is LGHDT and CDR2 YNNKEL (reference sequence). V was clipped by 5 bases and J by 1 base, with 17 bases between them. This CDR3 comprises 16 residues. DNA for the CDR3: TGTGCCAGCAGCAGCCGGGAGCCGATTTTTAACTATGGCTACACCTTC. It codes for CASSSREPIFNYGYTF.

The gene calls are TRBV30 and TRBJ1-4; D call uncertain. The CDR3 totals 14 residues. The V end lost 3 bases, the J end lost 0 bases, and 8 bases lay between the germline ends. Per germline, CDR1 GTSNPN and CDR2 SVGIG (reference sequence). The CDR3 reads CAWSPQTTNEKLFF. DNA for the CDR3: TGTGCCTGGAGCCCACAAACAACTAATGAAAAACTGTTTTTT.

The gene calls are TRBV5-1 and TRBJ2-7, with 10 bases aligning to TRBD2. From germline, CDR1 is SGHRS and CDR2 YFSETQ. The CDR3 consists of 16 residues. J gave up 5 bases and V 4 bases, and 12 bases lay outside the gene matches. The CDR3 sequence is CASSLERPSGRDEQYF. The DNA of the CDR3 is TGCGCCAGCAGCCTTGAGCGGCCTAGCGGGAGAGACGAGCAGTACTTC.

This sequence joins TRBV18 and TRBJ2-2; TRBD2 is a possible D gene (5 bases). CDR3 size: 17 residues. The germline CDR1 and CDR2 sequences are KGHSH and LQKENI. Trimming removed 6 bases at V and 0 bases at J, with 17 bases between. The CDR3 region has the DNA TGTGCCAGCTCGGTTTCCCAGGCCGGGACGAACACCGGGGAGCTGTTTTTT. As protein: CASSVSQAGTNTGELFF.

V usage is TRBV14 and J usage is TRBJ2-2; possible D gene TRBD1, 5 bases. Germline-derived CDR1 and CDR2 are SGHDN and FVKESK. Between the trimmed V and J ends, which lost 6 bases and 6 bases, there was a span of 11 bases. CDR3 length: 13 amino acids. The CDR3: CASSGHRPGELFF. CDR3 coding DNA: TGTGCCAGCAGTGGACATAGACCCGGGGAGCTGTTTTTT. Full variable domain (remainder filled in from reference TRBV14 and TRBJ2-2): EAGVTQFPSHSVIEKGQTVTLRCDPISGHDNLYWYRRVMGKEIKFLLHFVKESKQDESGMPNNRFLAERTGGTYSTLKVQPAELEDSGVYFCASSGHRPGELFFGEGSRLTVL.

The count of this clone is one. The rearrangement uses TRBV9 and TRBJ1-6; the match to TRBD1 covers 7 bases. Germline CDR1 is SGDLS and CDR2 is YYNGEE. This CDR3 is built from 16 residues. With 2 bases clipped from V and 3 bases from J, the junction kept 5 bases outside the gene matches. The CDR3 region has the DNA TGTGCCAGCAGCGTTTTTGACAGGGACTATAATTCACCCCTCCACTTT. Amino acid sequence: CASSVFDRDYNSPLHF.

The rearrangement joins TRBV7-2 to TRBJ2-1; 15 bases map to TRBD2. Germline CDR1 is SGHTA and CDR2 is FQGNSA. The CDR3 totals 15 residues. The V and J ends lost 3 bases and 10 bases, in that order; junction bases with no gene match: 4. This CDR3 is CASSFGTSGGWEQFF. CDR3 sequence (DNA): TGTGCCAGCAGCTTTGGGACTAGCGGGGGGTGGGAGCAGTTCTTC.

The genes are TRBV28 and TRBJ2-7; TRBD2 is a possible D gene (5 bases). The CDR3 is made up of 14 amino acids. Germline CDR1 is MDHEN and CDR2 is SYDVKM. V gave up 7 bases and J gave up 0 bases, with 13 bases separating them. CDR3 coding DNA: TGTGCCAGCACTCGGACTGGGAGCTCCTACGAGCAGTACTTC. Translation: CASTRTGSSYEQYF.

V usage is TRBV12-3 or TRBV12-4 and J usage is TRBJ1-1, with D perhaps matching TRBD1 (5 bases). The CDR3 has 12 amino acids. Trimming stripped 5 bases from V and 9 bases from J, with 13 bases between. CDR3 DNA sequence: TGTGCCAGCAGTAGGGACGGGAGGAAAGCTTTCTTT. Protein sequence: CASSRDGRKAFF.

V and J are TRBV29-1 and TRBJ1-2, with TRBD1 as a possible D gene (6 bases). V lost 3 bases to trimming and J lost 6 bases, with 17 bases between them. The CDR3 is 14 residues long. CDR1 is SQVTM, CDR2 ANQGSEA, per germline. In DNA form, the CDR3 reads TGCAGCGTTGATCCCCGGGCGGGGGGCGATGGCTACACCTTC. Its translation is CSVDPRAGGDGYTF.

The chain has TRBV6-5 and TRBJ1-1; TRBD1 agrees at 7 bases. This CDR3 spans 14 amino acids. CDR1 is MNHEY, CDR2 SVGAGI, per germline. After removal of 6 bases from V and 1 base from J, the junction contained 5 bases not matched to a gene. CDR3 residues: CASRYRGSNTEAFF. In DNA, the CDR3 is TGTGCCAGCAGATACAGGGGTTCGAACACTGAAGCTTTCTTT.

The chain uses TRBV19 and TRBJ1-5; TRBD1 matches at 8 bases. V trimming: 7 bases; J trimming: 6 bases; junction bases outside the gene matches: 11. This CDR3 contains 15 residues. Germline CDR1 reads LNHDA; CDR2 reads SQIVND (reference sequence). CDR3 DNA: TGTGCCAGTACCGACAGGGGCCTTGCCGGTCAGCCCCAGCATTTT. Its protein is CASTDRGLAGQPQHF.

The chain links TRBV18 to TRBJ2-7; no clear D. The CDR3 is 15 residues long. Germline V gene sequence: CDR1 KGHSH, CDR2 LQKENI. V lost 0 bases to trimming and J lost 2 bases, with 11 bases between them. The CDR3 region is CASSPPGRQTYEQYF. The DNA of the CDR3 is TGTGCCAGCTCACCACCGGGCAGGCAAACCTACGAGCAGTACTTC.

The chain employs TRBV15 and TRBJ1-4, with D uncertain. The V gene's germline CDR1 is LNHNV and CDR2 YYDKDF (reference sequence). V was shortened by 3 bases and J by 0 bases, with 14 bases between the two germline ends. The CDR3 is 17 residues long. CDR3: CATSSQSGSATNEKLFF. In DNA, the CDR3 is TGTGCCACCAGCAGTCAGTCCGGGAGTGCAACTAATGAAAAACTGTTTTTT. Variable domain in full (rest from reference TRBV15 and TRBJ1-4): DAMVIQNPRYQVTQFGKPVTLSCSQTLNHNVMYWYQQKSSQAPKLLFHYYDKDFNNEADTPDNFQSRRPNTSFCFLDIRSPGLGDTAMYLCATSSQSGSATNEKLFFGSGTQLSVL.

The chain links TRBV6-2 or TRBV6-3 to TRBJ2-7; tentative D call: TRBD1 (5 bases). Trimming left V 5 bases short and J 5 bases short, with 7 bases between. This CDR3 is built from 11 residues. Germline CDR1 MNHEY, CDR2 SVGEGT. CDR3 nucleotide sequence: TGTGCCAGCAGTCAGGGAAACGAGCAGTACTTC. Encoded protein: CASSQGNEQYF.

V gene TRBV28 combines with J gene TRBJ1-5; 8 bases align to TRBD1. The CDR3 loop spans 13 amino acids. Germline trimming cut 6 bases from V and 5 bases from J; bases unmatched to any gene: 3. The germline gives CDR1 MDHEN, CDR2 SYDVKM. CDR3 in amino acids: CASRRDRYQPQHF. CDR3 DNA sequence: TGTGCCAGCAGAAGGGACAGGTATCAGCCCCAGCATTTT.

This clone has just a few counts. The chain employs TRBV5-4 and TRBJ2-2, with D possibly being TRBD2 (6 bases). This CDR3 region has 13 residues. Germline CDR1 SGHNT, CDR2 YYREEE (reference sequence). The V and J ends lost 3 bases and 6 bases respectively, with 9 bases between them. The CDR3: CASSSPGAGELFF. The CDR3 DNA sequence: TGTGCCAGCAGCTCCCCGGGGGCCGGGGAGCTGTTTTTT. The variable domain in full, with the rest retrieved from reference TRBV5-4 and TRBJ2-2, is ETGVTQSPTHLIKTRGQQVTLRCSSQSGHNTVSWYQQALGQGPQFIFQYYREEENGRGNFPPRFSGLQFPNYSSELNVNALELDDSALYLCASSSPGAGELFFGEGSRLTVL.

V is TRBV28 and J is TRBJ2-7, with a weak D call TRBD1 (5 bases). Germline CDR1 and CDR2: MDHEN and SYDVKM. The length of the CDR3 is 15 residues. Deletions cut 4 bases from V and 4 bases from J, with 17 bases between. CDR3 sequence reads: CASSSPGAGMYEQYF. The CDR3 bases are TGTGCCAGCAGTTCGCCTGGGGCAGGGATGTACGAGCAGTACTTC.

This chain links TRBV6-5 with TRBJ2-1; 13 bases line up with TRBD2. The germline gives CDR1 MNHEY, CDR2 SVGAGI. The CDR3 is 15 amino acids. Losses at the gene ends were 6 bases for V and 9 bases for J; bases not matched to a gene: 8. Here the CDR3 reads CASSATSGRDIEQFF. The CDR3 DNA sequence: TGTGCCAGCAGCGCCACTAGCGGGAGGGATATTGAGCAGTTCTTC.

This rearrangement joins TRBV7-2 to TRBJ2-7, with 12 bases fitting TRBD2. Germline CDR1 reads SGHTA; CDR2 reads FQGNSA. The J segment lost 0 bases and the V segment lost 6 bases, leaving 9 bases of the junction unmatched. This CDR3 comprises 17 residues. This CDR3 is CASSKRASGGVSYEQYF. The CDR3 DNA reads as TGTGCCAGCAGTAAAAGGGCTAGCGGGGGGGTCTCCTACGAGCAGTACTTC.

In DNA form, the CDR3 reads TGTGCCAGCAGTTTGCTAGCGGGAGAACGTACCGGGGAGCTGTTTTTT. As protein: CASSLLAGERTGELFF. The J gene is TRBJ2-2, the V gene TRBV27; 10 nucleotides agree with TRBD2. Looked up from germline, CDR1 is MNHEY and CDR2 is SMNVEV (reference sequence). The length of the CDR3 is 16 residues. Trimming took 3 bases from V and 5 from J; bases not matched to a gene: 6.

V is TRBV5-5 and J is TRBJ1-3, with no clear D. Trimming removed 2 bases at V and 4 bases at J, with 7 bases between. The germline V gene has CDR1 SGHKS and CDR2 YYEKEE (reference sequence). This CDR3 is 13 amino acids long. The CDR3 here is CASSFSTGNTIYF. CDR3 sequence (DNA): TGTGCCAGCAGCTTCAGTACGGGAAACACCATATATTTT.

V usage is TRBV7-9 and J usage is TRBJ2-2; the D is unclear. With 1 base removed from V and 4 bases from J, the gap between germline ends came to 13 bases. Looked up from germline, CDR1 is SEHNR and CDR2 is FQNEAQ (reference sequence). The CDR3 runs 16 residues. The CDR3 sequence: CASSLEAPSITGELFF. CDR3 coding DNA: TGTGCCAGCAGCTTAGAAGCTCCTAGTATCACCGGGGAGCTGTTTTTT.

This clone was seen a few times. This rearrangement joins TRBV19 to TRBJ1-5, with TRBD1 matching over 12 bases. V lost 5 bases, J lost 2 bases, and 13 bases stayed unmatched. Germline V gene data show CDR1 as LNHDA and CDR2 as SQIVND (reference sequence). This CDR3 comprises 19 residues. The CDR3 loop is CASSQQSGTGGIGNQPQHF. The DNA of the CDR3 is TGTGCCAGTAGTCAACAGAGTGGGACAGGGGGCATTGGCAATCAGCCCCAGCATTTT.

This chain joins TRBV27 and TRBJ1-5; D remains ambiguous. V was clipped by 6 bases and J by 0 bases, with 6 bases between them. Per the germline V gene, CDR1 is MNHEY and CDR2 is SMNVEV (reference sequence). The CDR3 extends over 13 amino acids. CDR3 in amino acids: CASSPLSNQPQHF. As DNA, the CDR3 is TGTGCCAGCAGCCCACTTAGCAATCAGCCCCAGCATTTT.